A selection of T cell receptor beta chains follows, all from one sample in a study of cytomegalovirus exposure and HLA in healthy donors. TCRdb keeps only in-frame clones here, not all; method: immunoSEQ multiplex PCR. Here the sample spans some 150,000 clones, around 80% being singletons. Sequencing was performed on PBMCs. These receptors all come from a male donor in good health and CMV-seronegative. Each CDR3 is given with its conserved first and last residue. The D gene is left open where the match is weak. The size entry is marked missing in some rows and otherwise reads once, few, many or a size class.

>NA|TRBJ2-4|TRBD1|TRBV15
TGTGCCACCAGCAGAGAAGGGACAGGGGTTAACATTCAGTACTTC
CATSREGTGVNIQYF
>few|TRBJ2-2|TRBD1|TRBV7-9
TGTGCCAGCAGTCCCGGGGATAACCGACAGGGTGTTTTTACCGGGGAGCTGTTTTTT
CASSPGDNRQGVFTGELFF
>NA|TRBJ2-7|NA|TRBV6-5
TGTGCCAGCAGTTCTACAGGGCGGTTGAACTTC
CASSSTGRLNF
>NA|TRBJ2-7|TRBD2|TRBV4-3
TGCGCCAGCAGCCCCTTAGGGCGGGGGAGCTACGAGCAGTACTTC
CASSPLGRGSYEQYF
>few|TRBJ1-4|NA|TRBV4-1
TGCGCCAGCAGCCAAGATTCGGGAGGTAATGAAAAACTGTTTTTT
CASSQDSGGNEKLFF
>NA|TRBJ2-6|NA|TRBV4-1
TGCGCCAGCAGCCAAGATAGGGCAGGGGCCGTTACTGGGGCCAACGTCCTGACTTTC
CASSQDRAGAVTGANVLTF
>NA|TRBJ2-7|NA|TRBV7-9
TGTGCCAGCAGCTCGGGAGACCATAGCTACGAGCAGTACTTC
CASSSGDHSYEQYF
>NA|TRBJ1-5|NA|TRBV27
TGTGCCAGCAGTTTACGGGGGGCAGGTCAGCCCCAGCATTTT
CASSLRGAGQPQHF
>NA|TRBJ1-5|TRBD1|TRBV4-1
TGCGCCAGCAGCCTACAGGGGGAACAGCCCCAGCATTTT
CASSLQGEQPQHF
>NA|TRBJ1-5|NA|TRBV6-5
TGTGCCTCGGGGGGTAAAGGACAGCCCCAGCATTTT
CASGGKGQPQHF
>NA|TRBJ2-5|TRBD1|TRBV7-9
TGTGCCAGCAGCTCCCGGCGCGGGACAGGGGAAGAGACCCAGTACTTC
CASSSRRGTGEETQYF